Described below is a single TCR beta chain sequence and its context. What it binds is not known. This same CDR3 is encoded by further DNA sequences in the sample. This entry belongs to a study of shared clonotypes between healthy human individuals. Across the whole study: The donor pool was made up of two women and a few men aged 18 to 49. Study observations and caveats: Estimated richness values were generally larger in naive subsets than in memory subsets.

This CDR3 spans 13 amino acids. V was cut by 4 bases and J by 0 bases, with 6 bases left in between. Germline CDR1 SGHNT, CDR2 YYREEE (reference sequence). The table came from immunoSEQ multiplex PCR; TCRdb's copy has only in-frame clones and leaves some out. The top ten hold 0.1% to 0.15% of the sample, which has some 2,100,000 clones, 90% to 96% seen once. Material: naive CD4+ T cells sorted from blood. The subset is: CD45RA+ positively selected. V and J are TRBV5-4 and TRBJ2-3; D unresolved. This clonotype was obtained from a man aged 18 to 30 in good health. The CDR3 reads CASSPGSTDTQYF. CDR3 sequence (DNA): TGTGCCAGCAGCCCCGGGAGCACAGATACGCAGTATTTT.